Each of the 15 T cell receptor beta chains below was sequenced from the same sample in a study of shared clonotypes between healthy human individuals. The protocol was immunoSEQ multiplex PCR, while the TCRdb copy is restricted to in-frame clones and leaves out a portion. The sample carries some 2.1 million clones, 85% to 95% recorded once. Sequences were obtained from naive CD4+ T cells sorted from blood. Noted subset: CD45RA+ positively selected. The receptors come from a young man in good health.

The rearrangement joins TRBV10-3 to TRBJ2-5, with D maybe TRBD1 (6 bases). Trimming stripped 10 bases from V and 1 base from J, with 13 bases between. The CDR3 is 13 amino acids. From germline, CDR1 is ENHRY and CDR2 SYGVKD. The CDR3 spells CASSGTSQETQYF. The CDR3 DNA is TGTGCCAGCTCCGGGACAAGCCAAGAGACCCAGTACTTC.

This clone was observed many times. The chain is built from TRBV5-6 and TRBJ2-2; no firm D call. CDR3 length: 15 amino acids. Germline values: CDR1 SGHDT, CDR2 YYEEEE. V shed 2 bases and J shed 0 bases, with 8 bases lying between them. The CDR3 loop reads CASSFRLTNTGELFF. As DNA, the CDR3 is TGTGCCAGCAGCTTTCGACTTACGAACACCGGGGAGCTGTTTTTT.

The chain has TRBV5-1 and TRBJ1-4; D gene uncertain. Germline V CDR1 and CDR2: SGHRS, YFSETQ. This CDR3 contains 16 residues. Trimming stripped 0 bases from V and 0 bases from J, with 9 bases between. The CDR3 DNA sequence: TGCGCCAGCAGCTTGGGCGGGGTCACAACTAATGAAAAACTGTTTTTT. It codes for CASSLGGVTTNEKLFF. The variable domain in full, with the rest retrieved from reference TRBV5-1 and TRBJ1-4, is KAGVTQTPRYLIKTRGQQVTLSCSPISGHRSVSWYQQTPGQGLQFLFEYFSETQRNKGNFPGRFSGRQFSNSRSEMNVSTLELGDSALYLCASSLGGVTTNEKLFFGSGTQLSVL.

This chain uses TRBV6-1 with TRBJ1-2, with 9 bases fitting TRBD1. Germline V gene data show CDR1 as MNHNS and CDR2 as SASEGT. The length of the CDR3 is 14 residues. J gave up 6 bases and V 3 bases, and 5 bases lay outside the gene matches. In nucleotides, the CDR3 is TGTGCCAGCAGTGACCGGGACAGGGATGATGGCTACACCTTC. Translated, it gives CASSDRDRDDGYTF.

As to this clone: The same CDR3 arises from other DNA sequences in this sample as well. The CDR3 loop reads CASSPGATNEKLFF. CDR3 coding DNA: TGTGCCAGCTCACCCGGAGCAACTAATGAAAAACTGTTTTTT. The chain is built from TRBV18 and TRBJ1-4; D gene unclear. Germline V gene data show CDR1 as KGHSH and CDR2 as LQKENI. The CDR3 is 14 amino acids. Trimming cost V 3 bases and J 0 bases, with 5 bases left between them.

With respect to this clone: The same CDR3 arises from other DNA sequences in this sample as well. CDR3 sequence (DNA): TGTGCCAGCAGCTTAGCGCGGACTAACACCGGGGAGCTGTTTTTT. This sequence encodes CASSLARTNTGELFF. The chain couples TRBV7-2 to TRBJ2-2; maybe TRBD2 (5 bases). The length of the CDR3 is 15 residues. Deletions cut 0 bases from V and 2 bases from J, with 7 bases between. Germline V gene sequence: CDR1 SGHTA, CDR2 FQGNSA.

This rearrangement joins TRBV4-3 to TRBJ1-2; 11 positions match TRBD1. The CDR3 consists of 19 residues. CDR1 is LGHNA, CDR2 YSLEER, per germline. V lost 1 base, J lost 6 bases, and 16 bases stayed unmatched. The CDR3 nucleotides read TGCGCCAGCAGCCAAGTATTCGGACAGGGGGCGAGTCGGGTCGATGGCTACACCTTC. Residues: CASSQVFGQGASRVDGYTF.

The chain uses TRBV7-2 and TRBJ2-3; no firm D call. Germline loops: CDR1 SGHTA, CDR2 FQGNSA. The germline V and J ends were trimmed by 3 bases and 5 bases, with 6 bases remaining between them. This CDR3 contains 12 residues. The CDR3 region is CASSFWVDTQYF. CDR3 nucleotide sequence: TGTGCCAGCAGCTTTTGGGTAGATACGCAGTATTTT.

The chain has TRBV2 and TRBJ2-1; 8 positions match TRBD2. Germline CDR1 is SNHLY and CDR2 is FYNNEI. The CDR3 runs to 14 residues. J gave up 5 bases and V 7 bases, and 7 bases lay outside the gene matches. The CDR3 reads CASMGTRGNNEQFF. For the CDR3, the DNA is TGTGCCAGCATGGGGACTAGAGGGAACAATGAGCAGTTCTTC.

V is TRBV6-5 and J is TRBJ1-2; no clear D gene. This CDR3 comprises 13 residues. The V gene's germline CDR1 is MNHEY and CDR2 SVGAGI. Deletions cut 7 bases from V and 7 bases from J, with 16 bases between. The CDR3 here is CASTPGASSGYTF. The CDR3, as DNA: TGTGCCAGCACCCCCGGCGCCTCCAGTGGCTACACCTTC.

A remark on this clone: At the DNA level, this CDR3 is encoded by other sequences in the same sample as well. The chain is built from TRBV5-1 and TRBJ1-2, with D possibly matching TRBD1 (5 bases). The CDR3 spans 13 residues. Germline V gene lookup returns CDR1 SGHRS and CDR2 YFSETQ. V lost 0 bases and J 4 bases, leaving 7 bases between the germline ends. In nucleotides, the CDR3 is TGCGCCAGCAGCTTGGGACAGAGCTATGGCTACACCTTC. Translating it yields CASSLGQSYGYTF. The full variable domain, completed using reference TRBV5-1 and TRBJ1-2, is KAGVTQTPRYLIKTRGQQVTLSCSPISGHRSVSWYQQTPGQGLQFLFEYFSETQRNKGNFPGRFSGRQFSNSRSEMNVSTLELGDSALYLCASSLGQSYGYTFGSGTRLTVV.

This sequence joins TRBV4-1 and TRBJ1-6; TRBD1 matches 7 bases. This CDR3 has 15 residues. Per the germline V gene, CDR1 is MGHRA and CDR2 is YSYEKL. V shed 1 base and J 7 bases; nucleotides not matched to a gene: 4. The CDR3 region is CASSQAGGLNSPLHF. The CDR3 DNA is TGCGCCAGCAGCCAAGCAGGGGGTTTAAATTCACCCCTCCACTTT.

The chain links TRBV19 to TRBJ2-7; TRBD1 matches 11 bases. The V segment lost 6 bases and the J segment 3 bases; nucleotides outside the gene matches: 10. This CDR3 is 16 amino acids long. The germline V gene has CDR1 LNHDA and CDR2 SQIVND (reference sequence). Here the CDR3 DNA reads TGTGCCAGTAGAGAAACCGGGACAGGGGGACACTACGAGCAGTACTTC. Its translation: CASRETGTGGHYEQYF.

This CDR3 reads CAWSRTLGGNEQFF. CDR3 in DNA: TGTGCCTGGAGCCGTACGCTGGGGGGCAATGAGCAGTTCTTC. The gene calls are TRBV30 and TRBJ2-1, with D possibly matching TRBD2 (6 bases). The CDR3 sequence is 14 residues long. CDR1 and CDR2 from the germline V gene are GTSNPN and SVGIG (reference sequence). V shed 3 bases and J shed 6 bases, with 15 bases lying between them.

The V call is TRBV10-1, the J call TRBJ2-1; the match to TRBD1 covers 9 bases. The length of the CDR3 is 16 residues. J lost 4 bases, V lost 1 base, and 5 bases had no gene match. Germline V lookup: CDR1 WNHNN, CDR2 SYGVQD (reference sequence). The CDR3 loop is CASSELGTGKYNEQFF. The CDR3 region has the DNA TGCGCCAGCAGTGAGTTAGGGACAGGGAAATACAATGAGCAGTTCTTC.